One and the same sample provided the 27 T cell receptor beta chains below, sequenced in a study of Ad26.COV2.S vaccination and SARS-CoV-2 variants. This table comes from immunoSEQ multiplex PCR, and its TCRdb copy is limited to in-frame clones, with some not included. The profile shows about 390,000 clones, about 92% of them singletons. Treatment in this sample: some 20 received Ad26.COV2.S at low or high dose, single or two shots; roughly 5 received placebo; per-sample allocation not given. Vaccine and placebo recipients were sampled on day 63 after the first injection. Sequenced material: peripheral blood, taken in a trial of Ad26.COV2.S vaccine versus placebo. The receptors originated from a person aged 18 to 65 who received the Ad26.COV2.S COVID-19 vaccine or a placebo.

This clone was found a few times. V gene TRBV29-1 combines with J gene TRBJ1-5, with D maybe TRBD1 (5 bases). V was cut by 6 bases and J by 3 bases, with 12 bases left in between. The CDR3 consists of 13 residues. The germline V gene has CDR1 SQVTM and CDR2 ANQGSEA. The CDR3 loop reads CSVSDSNNQPQHF. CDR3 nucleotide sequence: TGCAGCGTCTCCGACAGTAACAATCAGCCCCAGCATTTT.

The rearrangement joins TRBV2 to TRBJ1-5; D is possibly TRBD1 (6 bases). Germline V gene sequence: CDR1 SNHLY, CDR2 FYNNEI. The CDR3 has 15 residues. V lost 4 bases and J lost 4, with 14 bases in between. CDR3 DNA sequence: TGTGCCAGCAGTGGATCCTCCAGGGGTAATCAGCCCCAGCATTTT. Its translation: CASSGSSRGNQPQHF.

DNA of the CDR3: TGTGCCACCAGTGTCGGTGGTCCGGGGCCCCAGCATTTT. The encoded protein is CATSVGGPGPQHF. The gene calls are TRBV24-1 and TRBJ1-5; D is ambiguous. This CDR3 comprises 13 residues. V lost 5 bases, J lost 9 bases, and 13 bases lay in between. Germline V CDR1 and CDR2: KGHDR, SFDVKD.

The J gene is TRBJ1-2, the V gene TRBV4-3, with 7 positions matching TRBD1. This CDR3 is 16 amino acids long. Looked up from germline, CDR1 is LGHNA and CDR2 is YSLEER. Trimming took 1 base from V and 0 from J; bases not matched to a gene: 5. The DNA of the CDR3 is TGCGCCAGCAGCCAAGTAGGGCAGGGGGCTAACTATGGCTACACCTTC. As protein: CASSQVGQGANYGYTF.

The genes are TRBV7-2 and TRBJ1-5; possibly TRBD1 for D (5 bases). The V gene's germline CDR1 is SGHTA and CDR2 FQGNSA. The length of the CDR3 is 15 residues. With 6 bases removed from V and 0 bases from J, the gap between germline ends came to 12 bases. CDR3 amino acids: CASRPGDGSNQPQHF. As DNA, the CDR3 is TGTGCCAGCAGACCCGGGGACGGTAGCAATCAGCCCCAGCATTTT.

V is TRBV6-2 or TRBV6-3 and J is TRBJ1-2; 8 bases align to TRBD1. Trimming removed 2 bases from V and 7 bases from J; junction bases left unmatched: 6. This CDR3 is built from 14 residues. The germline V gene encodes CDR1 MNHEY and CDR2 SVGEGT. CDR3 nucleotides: TGTGCCAGCAGTTACAGTCCCAGGGGGCCTGGCTACACCTTC. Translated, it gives CASSYSPRGPGYTF.

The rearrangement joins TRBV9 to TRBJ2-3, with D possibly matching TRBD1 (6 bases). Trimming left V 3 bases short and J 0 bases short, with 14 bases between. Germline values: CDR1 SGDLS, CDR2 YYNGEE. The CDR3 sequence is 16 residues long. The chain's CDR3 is CASSGKDSLSTDTQYF. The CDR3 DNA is TGTGCCAGCAGCGGCAAGGACAGTCTAAGCACAGATACGCAGTATTTT.

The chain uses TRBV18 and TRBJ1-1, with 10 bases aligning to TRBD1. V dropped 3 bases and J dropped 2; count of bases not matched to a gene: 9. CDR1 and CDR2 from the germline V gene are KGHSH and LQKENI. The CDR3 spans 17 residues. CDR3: CASSPRDRGVGNTEAFF. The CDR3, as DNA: TGTGCCAGCTCACCTCGGGACAGGGGAGTTGGTAACACTGAAGCTTTCTTT.

DNA of the CDR3: TGTGCCAGTAGTATAGGACTAGCGGCGCCCCGGGAGCTGTTTTTT. Encoded protein: CASSIGLAAPRELFF. The chain couples TRBV19 to TRBJ2-2, with 9 bases fitting TRBD2. V gave up 1 base and J gave up 9 bases; unmatched junction bases: 6. The CDR3 runs to 15 residues. Looked up from germline, CDR1 is LNHDA and CDR2 is SQIVND (reference sequence).

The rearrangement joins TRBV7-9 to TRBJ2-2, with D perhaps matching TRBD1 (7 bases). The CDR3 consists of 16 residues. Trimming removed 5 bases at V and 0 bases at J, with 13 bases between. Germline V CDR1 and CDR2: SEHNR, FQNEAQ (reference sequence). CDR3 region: CASSLRRGANTGELFF. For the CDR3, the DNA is TGTGCCAGCAGCCTACGCAGGGGGGCGAACACCGGGGAGCTGTTTTTT.

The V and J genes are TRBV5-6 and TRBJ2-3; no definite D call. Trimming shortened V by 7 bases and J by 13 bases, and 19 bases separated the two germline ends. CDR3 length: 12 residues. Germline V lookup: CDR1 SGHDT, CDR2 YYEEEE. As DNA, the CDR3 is TGTGCCAGCTCCTACCCCATGGGTGTGAAGTATTTT. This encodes CASSYPMGVKYF.

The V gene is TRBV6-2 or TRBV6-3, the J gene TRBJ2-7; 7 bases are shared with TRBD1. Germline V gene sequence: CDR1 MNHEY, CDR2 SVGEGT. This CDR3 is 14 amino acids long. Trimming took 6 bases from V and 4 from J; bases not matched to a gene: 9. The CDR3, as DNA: TGTGCCAGCAGCCCGGACAGGAGGCCGTACGAGCAGTACTTC. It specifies CASSPDRRPYEQYF.

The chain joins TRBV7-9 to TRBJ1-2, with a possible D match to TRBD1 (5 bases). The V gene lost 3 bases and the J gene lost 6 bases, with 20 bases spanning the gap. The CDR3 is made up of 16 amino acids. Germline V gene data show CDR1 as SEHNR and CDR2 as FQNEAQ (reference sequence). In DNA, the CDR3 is TGTGCCAGCAGCTTTCGGGACTCCCCGCTGGGGGATGGCTACACCTTC. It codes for CASSFRDSPLGDGYTF.

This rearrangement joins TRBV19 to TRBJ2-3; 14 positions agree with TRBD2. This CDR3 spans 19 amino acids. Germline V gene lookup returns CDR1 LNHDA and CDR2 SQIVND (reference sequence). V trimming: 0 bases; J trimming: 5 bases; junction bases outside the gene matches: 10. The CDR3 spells CASSIESPGLAGVIDTQYF. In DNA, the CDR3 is TGTGCCAGTAGTATAGAGTCCCCGGGACTAGCGGGGGTGATAGATACGCAGTATTTT.

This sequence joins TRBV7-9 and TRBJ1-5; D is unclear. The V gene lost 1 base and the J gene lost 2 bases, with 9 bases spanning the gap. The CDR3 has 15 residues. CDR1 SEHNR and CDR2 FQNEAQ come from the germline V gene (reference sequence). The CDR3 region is CASSLGGPGNQPQHF. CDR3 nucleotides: TGTGCCAGCAGCTTAGGTGGCCCTGGCAATCAGCCCCAGCATTTT.

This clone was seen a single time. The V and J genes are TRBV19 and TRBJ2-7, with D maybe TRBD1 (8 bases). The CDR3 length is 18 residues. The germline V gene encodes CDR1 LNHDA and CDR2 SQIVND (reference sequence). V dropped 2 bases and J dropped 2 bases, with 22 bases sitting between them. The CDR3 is CASSIPTTGGLPAYEQYF. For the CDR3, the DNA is TGTGCCAGTAGTATACCCACAACAGGGGGACTACCTGCCTACGAGCAGTACTTC. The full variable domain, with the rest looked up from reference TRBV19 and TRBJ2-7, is DGGITQSPKYLFRKEGQNVTLSCEQNLNHDAMYWYRQDPGQGLRLIYYSQIVNDFQKGDIAEGYSVSREKKESFPLTVTSAQKNPTAFYLCASSIPTTGGLPAYEQYFGPGTRLTVT.

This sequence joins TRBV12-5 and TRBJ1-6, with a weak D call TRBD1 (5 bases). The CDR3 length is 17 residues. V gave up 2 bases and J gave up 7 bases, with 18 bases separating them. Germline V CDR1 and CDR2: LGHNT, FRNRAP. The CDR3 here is CASGLPLMGGWNSPLHF. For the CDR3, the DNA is TGTGCTAGTGGTTTGCCCCTGATGGGGGGTTGGAATTCACCCCTCCACTTT.

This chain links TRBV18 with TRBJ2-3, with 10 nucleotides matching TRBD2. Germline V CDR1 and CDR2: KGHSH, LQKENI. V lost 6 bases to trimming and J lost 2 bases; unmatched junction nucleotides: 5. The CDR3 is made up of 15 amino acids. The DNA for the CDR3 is TGTGCCAGCTCGCTTAGCGGGGGGCCCACAGATACGCAGTATTTT. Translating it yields CASSLSGGPTDTQYF.

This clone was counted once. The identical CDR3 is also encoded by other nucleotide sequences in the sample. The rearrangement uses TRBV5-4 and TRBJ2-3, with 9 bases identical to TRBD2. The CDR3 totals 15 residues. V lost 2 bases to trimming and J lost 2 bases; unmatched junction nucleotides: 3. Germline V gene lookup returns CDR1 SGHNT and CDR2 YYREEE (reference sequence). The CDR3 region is CASSLKRGDTDTQYF. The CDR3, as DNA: TGTGCCAGCAGCTTAAAGCGGGGGGACACAGATACGCAGTATTTT.

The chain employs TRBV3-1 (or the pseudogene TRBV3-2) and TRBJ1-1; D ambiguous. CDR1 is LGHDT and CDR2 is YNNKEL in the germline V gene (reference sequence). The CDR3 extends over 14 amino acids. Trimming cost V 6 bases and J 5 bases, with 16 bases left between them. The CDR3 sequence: CASSRGSLGTEAFF. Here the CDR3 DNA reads TGTGCCAGCAGTCGGGGATCATTGGGGACTGAAGCTTTCTTT.

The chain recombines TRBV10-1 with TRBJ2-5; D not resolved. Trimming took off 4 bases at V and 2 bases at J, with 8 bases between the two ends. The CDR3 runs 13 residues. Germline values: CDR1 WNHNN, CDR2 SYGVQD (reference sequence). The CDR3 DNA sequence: TGCGCCAGCAGTGTGAACTTACAAGAGACCCAGTACTTC. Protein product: CASSVNLQETQYF.

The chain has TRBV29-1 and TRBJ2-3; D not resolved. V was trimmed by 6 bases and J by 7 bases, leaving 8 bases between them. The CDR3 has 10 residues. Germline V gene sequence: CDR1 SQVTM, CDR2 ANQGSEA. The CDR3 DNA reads TGCAGCGTCCAGCTAAATACGCAGTATTTT. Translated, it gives CSVQLNTQYF.

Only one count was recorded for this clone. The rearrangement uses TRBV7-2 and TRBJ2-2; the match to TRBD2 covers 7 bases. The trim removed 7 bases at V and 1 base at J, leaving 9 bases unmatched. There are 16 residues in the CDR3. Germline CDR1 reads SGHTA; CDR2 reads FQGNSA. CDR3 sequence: CASNGWREKNTGELFF. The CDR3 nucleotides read TGTGCCAGCAACGGTTGGCGGGAGAAGAACACCGGGGAGCTGTTTTTT.

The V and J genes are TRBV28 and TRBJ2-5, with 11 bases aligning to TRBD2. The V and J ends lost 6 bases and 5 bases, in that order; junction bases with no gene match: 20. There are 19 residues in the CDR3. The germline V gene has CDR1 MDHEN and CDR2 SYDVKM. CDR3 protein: CASSLRVLAGGIGFETQYF. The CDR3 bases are TGTGCCAGCAGCCTTAGAGTCCTAGCGGGGGGTATAGGTTTTGAGACCCAGTACTTC.

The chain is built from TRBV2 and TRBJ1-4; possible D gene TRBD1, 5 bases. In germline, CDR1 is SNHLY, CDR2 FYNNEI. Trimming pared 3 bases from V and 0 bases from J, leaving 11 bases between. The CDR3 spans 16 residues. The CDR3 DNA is TGTGCCAGCAGTGATCAGGGATTTCCAACTAATGAAAAACTGTTTTTT. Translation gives CASSDQGFPTNEKLFF.

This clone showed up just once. The CDR3, as DNA: TGTGCCAGCAGGAGGACCCAGGGGCACGGGGAGCTGTTTTTT. This codes for CASRRTQGHGELFF. The J gene is TRBJ2-2, the V gene TRBV6-5; TRBD1 might be the D (6 bases). V was shortened by 6 bases and J by 7 bases, with 15 bases between the two germline ends. Germline V gene lookup returns CDR1 MNHEY and CDR2 SVGAGI. CDR3 length: 14 residues.

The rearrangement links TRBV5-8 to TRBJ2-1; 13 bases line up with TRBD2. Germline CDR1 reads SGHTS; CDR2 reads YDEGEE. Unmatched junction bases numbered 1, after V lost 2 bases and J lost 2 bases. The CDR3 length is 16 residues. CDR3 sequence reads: CASSLGTSGAYNEQFF. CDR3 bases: TGTGCCAGCAGCTTAGGGACTAGCGGGGCCTACAATGAGCAGTTCTTC.